This T cell receptor (beta chain) was identified during a study of blood T cell repertoires in COVID-19 (dated by TCRdb to about 2020). About the study as a whole: Samples covering the acute and convalescent phases of COVID-19 were provided by collaborators in the United States, Italy and Spain. The samples were drawn from the first 160 participants of the ongoing ImmuneRACE study and from 1,254 subjects provided by 6 global collaborators. The dataset comprised deeply sampled blood TCRbeta repertoires from subjects exposed to, actively infected with, or recovered from COVID-19. Where available, HLA class I and class II types were taken from metadata supplied by the sample provider and were not determined by assay-based typing. Nearly every sample came with metadata listing a de-identified subject ID, COVID-19 status, age in years and sex. The material from the prospective study consisted of cDNA or gDNA derived from T cells, B-cell-depleted T cells, or PBMCs. A freely available public database, intended as a resource for researchers studying the immune response to SARS-CoV-2, is where the repertoires were released. General study outcomes and caveats: The amount of clinical and demographic metadata varied by source and participant and was provided uncurated.

In Seattle, one collaborating source enrolled patients while the infection was active and tracked those patients longitudinally over the course of disease. Whole blood was collected in K2EDTA tubes by collaborating institutions according to the institutions' own protocols. Collaborator samples were shipped for TCRbeta analysis as frozen whole blood, isolated PBMCs, or DNA extracted from either sample type. As regards this clone: The clone's antigen remains unknown. No quality values exist for individual bases; no much larger clone is one base distant.

TCRbeta CDR3 regions were amplified from genomic DNA using the immunoSEQ Assay, a bias-controlled multiplex PCR. From the authors' description of their analysis: Within the assay, amplification of reference gene primers was used to estimate how many nucleated cells each sample contained. To quantify the absolute abundance of each unique TCRbeta CDR3 rearrangement, sequence reads were collapsed and filtered. For each sample, productive Simpson clonality was calculated as the square root of Simpson's diversity index over productive rearrangements. This is the immuneACCESS table as TCRdb keeps it, with only in-frame sequences that have V and J called. A part of the clones is gone; compared with another copy, unresolved V genes explain less than half, and the rest is unexplained. The V and J calls and clone size were taken over from that table, and D and trimming were inferred from the DNA. The sample records 400,000 to 450,000 clones, roughly 89% of which are singletons. The ten largest clonotypes hold approximately 0.92% of the sample.

Trimming takes 4 bases from V and 5 bases from J, and the germline ends sit 9 bases apart. Measured from the cysteine to the phenylalanine, the CDR3 is 13 residues long. Just CDR3 DNA is preserved here, 39 bases in frame from base 1. CDR1 and CDR2 are drawn from the germline V gene (reference sequence): LNHDA, SQIVND. The sequencing input was peripheral blood. The clonotype was recovered from a man aged 18 to 30 with COVID-19, enrolled during active disease. The chain is assembled from TRBV19 and TRBJ2-1; the D gene is unclear. The nucleotide sequence is TGTGCCAGTAGTACCTACAGTAACAATGAGCAGTTCTTC. Its translation is CASSTYSNNEQFF.